A single sample gave rise to the 9 T cell receptor beta chains below, sequenced in a study of T cells in narcolepsy. Using immunoSEQ multiplex PCR, the repertoire was profiled, and TCRdb retains in-frame clones only, with some absent. The data show fewer than 40,000 clones, around 90% seen once. Sequencing was done on a sample of CD45RA- memory CD4+ T cells from PBMCs. The source of these receptors is a human donor with narcolepsy.

This rearrangement joins TRBV7-2 to TRBJ2-7; D remains ambiguous. The germline V gene encodes CDR1 SGHTA and CDR2 FQGNSA. This CDR3 is 11 amino acids long. V gave up 5 bases and J gave up 3 bases, with 5 bases separating them. The CDR3 loop reads CASSTSYEQYF. The DNA of the CDR3 is TGTGCCAGCAGCACCAGCTACGAGCAGTACTTC.

The V call is TRBV4-2, the J call TRBJ1-5; 7 bases match TRBD1. Germline CDR1 and CDR2: LGHNA and YNFKEQ. V dropped 4 bases and J dropped 7; count of bases not matched to a gene: 4. There are 13 residues in the CDR3. The CDR3 loop is CASSRDRAQPQHF. CDR3 sequence (DNA): TGTGCCAGCAGCCGCGACAGGGCCCAGCCCCAGCATTTT.

The chain joins TRBV7-3 to TRBJ2-1; D possibly corresponds to TRBD2 (6 bases). CDR3 length: 15 residues. V lost 5 bases, J lost 3 bases, and 14 bases lay in between. Per the germline V gene, CDR1 is SGHTA and CDR2 is FQGTGA. CDR3 residues: CASSPGGARYNEQFF. CDR3 nucleotide sequence: TGTGCCAGCAGCCCCGGGGGAGCTCGCTACAATGAGCAGTTCTTC.

The V gene is TRBV7-2, the J gene TRBJ2-3; 12 bases are shared with TRBD2. Germline CDR1 reads SGHTA; CDR2 reads FQGNSA. The CDR3 runs 17 residues. The V gene end was trimmed by 5 bases and the J gene end by 0 bases; junction bases not matched to a gene: 6. CDR3 coding DNA: TGTGCCAGCAGCATGGGACTAGCGGGCATAAGCACAGATACGCAGTATTTT. It specifies CASSMGLAGISTDTQYF.

This sequence joins TRBV28 and TRBJ2-5; 9 nucleotides line up with TRBD2. The CDR3 is 14 amino acids. Germline V gives CDR1 MDHEN, CDR2 SYDVKM. J gave up 6 bases and V 8 bases, and 10 bases lay outside the gene matches. CDR3: CASGAGGALKTQYF. As DNA, the CDR3 is TGTGCCAGCGGCGCGGGGGGGGCCTTAAAGACCCAGTACTTC. Supplemented by reference TRBV28 and TRBJ2-5, the full variable domain reads DVKVTQSSRYLVKRTGEKVFLECVQDMDHENMFWYRQDPGLGLRLIYFSYDVKMKEKGDIPEGYSVSREKKERFSLILESASTNQTSMYLCASGAGGALKTQYFGPGTRLLVL.

This chain links TRBV15 with TRBJ1-5; 7 bases are shared with TRBD1. Germline CDR1 LNHNV, CDR2 YYDKDF (reference sequence). V was pared by 4 bases and J by 3 bases, with 3 bases of the junction left unmatched. The CDR3 extends over 14 amino acids. The DNA for the CDR3 is TGTGCCACCAGCAAGGACAGGATCAATCAGCCCCAGCATTTT. The encoded protein is CATSKDRINQPQHF.

V gene TRBV11-2 combines with J gene TRBJ2-1, with D possibly being TRBD2 (6 bases). V was shortened by 1 base and J by 8 bases, with 24 bases between the two germline ends. The length of the CDR3 is 18 residues. Germline assignment: CDR1 SGHAT and CDR2 FQNNGV. In nucleotides, the CDR3 is TGTGCCAGCAGCTTAGGGGGACCCGGGACTCAGGTCTCGGATGAGCAGTTCTTC. Translating gives CASSLGGPGTQVSDEQFF.

The chain recombines TRBV6-5 with TRBJ2-7; D is unresolved. Looked up from germline, CDR1 is MNHEY and CDR2 is SVGAGI. The CDR3 loop spans 15 amino acids. Deletions cut 0 bases from V and 7 bases from J, with 16 bases between. The CDR3, as DNA: TGTGCCAGCAGTTACTCGTTTGCCGGAATGGGGGAGCAGTACTTC. Protein: CASSYSFAGMGEQYF.

The rearrangement links TRBV7-2 to TRBJ2-5; 11 positions agree with TRBD2. Per germline, CDR1 SGHTA and CDR2 FQGNSA. The CDR3 covers 14 residues. V gave up 3 bases and J gave up 5 bases; unmatched junction bases: 2. For the CDR3, the DNA is TGTGCCAGCAGCTTGGCTAGCGGGAGGGAGACCCAGTACTTC. Protein product: CASSLASGRETQYF.